This section outlines one TCR beta chain sequence together with its context. Its antigen is still unknown. Base qualities are missing; no much larger clone stands one base away. Donors were 39 systemically healthy Caucasian individuals from Russia aged 6 to 90 years. Each donor gave ten milliliters of peripheral blood, drawn into EDTA-treated Vacutainer tubes. PBMCs were isolated by Ficoll-Paque density-gradient centrifugation, with at least 6 million obtained per sample. Total RNA, at least 6 micrograms per sample, was extracted from PBMCs with Trizol reagent. For every donor, flow cytometry on a PBMC aliquot measured the percentage of naive CD45RAhigh/CD27high T cells. This entry belongs to a study of blood T cells in healthy people across ages (dated by TCRdb to about 2015). Regarding the research as a whole: In model experiments, template switching captured about one uniquely barcoded TCR beta cDNA molecule for every two T cells. Age-related changes in TCR beta repertoire diversity were measured in the study by deep sequencing normalized with unique cDNA molecular identifiers. The donors were divided into four age groups: young (average around 17 years), middle-aged (over 35), aged (about 60) and long-lived (about 79). To avoid experimental bias, donors of different ages were distributed randomly across sequencing lanes. The study analyzed two additional independent replicas of 1 million unique cDNA reads from the same blood draw for two donors, one aged 18 to 30 and one aged 80 or older. The paper as a whole reports these results and caveats: Because profiling used bulk unsorted PBMCs, naive and antigen-experienced compartments could not be compared conclusively. Total diversity estimates from one million sequenced T cells were considered lower bounds and underestimates. Observed TCR beta diversity per million T cells fell roughly linearly with age, and a significant reduction was already apparent by age around 40. There was a strong correlation between observed TCR beta diversity and the percentage of naive T cells measured by flow cytometry. Because donor CMV infection status was unknown, age-related changes in expanded clonotypes were potentially confounded. Compared with the aged group, more naive CD4+ T cells, fewer expanded clones and increased TCR diversity were shown by the long-lived group, suggesting age selection.

The method was 5' RACE. Sequenced on an Illumina HiSeq 2500. A second PCR of roughly 7 to 12 cycles was run with a J-beta primer mix and a sample-barcoded 5' primer. A template-switch 5' adaptor carrying 12 random nucleotides introduced a unique molecular identifier onto each TCR beta cDNA molecule. Each sample yielded at least 3 million CDR3-containing paired-end reads. First-strand cDNA synthesis was performed from all RNA using the Mint cDNA synthesis kit, with priming by a TRBC-specific oligonucleotide. Following uracil-DNA glycosylase treatment, all cDNA underwent a first 18-cycle PCR with the universal primers M1SS and BC2_uni_R. Concerning the study's data processing: For normalization, 1 million high-quality reads, each with a distinct molecular identifier, were randomly selected from each sample. Reads sharing molecular identifiers were discarded rather than binned into consensus sequences. MiTCR, with a Q25 quality threshold and the strictest error-elimination algorithm, was used for CDR3 identification, clonotype clustering and error correction. Lower-bound total TCR beta diversity was estimated with a nonparametric unseen species model using Euler transformation. Clones were called with MiXCR by TCRdb after fastp trimmed the public reads at Q25, and only in-frame beta chains were retained. For every CDR3 protein sequence, its rows merge into one entry that carries the most common genes and DNA. The V and J calls and clone size are TCRdb's, not the authors'. This sample comprises about a million distinct CDR3 sequences, around 48% of them detected only once. Of the sample, about an eighth falls within the top ten clones.

CDR1 SGDLS and CDR2 YYNGEE were looked up in the germline V gene. Ends trimmed: V by 2 bases, J by 3 bases; bases unmatched to a gene: 0. The CDR3 has 14 amino acids, counting the end cysteine and phenylalanine. Left in the record is the CDR3 DNA by itself, 42 bases read in frame from the first base. This receptor chain uses TRBV9 and TRBJ1-4; the junction holds 8 bases that match TRBD1. The TCR sequence derives from a man in his thirties or forties in good health. Sequences were obtained from blood. The DNA sequence is TGTGCCAGCAGCGTGACAGGGGCTAATGAAAAACTGTTTTTT. Its product reads: CASSVTGANEKLFF.